This T cell receptor (beta chain) was identified during a study of shared clonotypes between healthy human individuals. Study summary: Three plates each covered CD4 naive and memory; CD8 naive two, CD8 memory one. Study observations and caveats: Among four donors, approximately 5.4% of naive CD4 clonotypes were found in common.

Healthy HIV-negative adults with no recent acute infections or vaccinations were recruited as donors. This clone appeared a single time. Its antigen is still unknown. This CDR3 spans 16 amino acids. TCRdb's copy holds only in-frame clones and misses some; the assay was immunoSEQ multiplex PCR. The table records some 1 million clones, around 76% of them present only once. The sequence came from a man between 18 and 35 years old in good health. The sequenced material came from memory CD4+ T cells sorted from blood. Subset described: CD45RA-negative fraction. The genes are TRBV21-1 and TRBJ1-1; the table's D call, TRBD1, has no DNA check behind it. TRBV21-1 is recorded as a pseudogene. In DNA form, the CDR3 reads TGTGCCAGCAGCAAATTATATTCAGGGCCAGACTCGCAAGCTTTCTTT. Amino acid sequence: CASSKLYSGPDSQAFF.